This T cell receptor beta chain was captured in a study of blood T cell repertoires in COVID-19. Across the whole study: Sample material is recorded as cDNA or gDNA derived from T cells, B-cell-depleted T cells, or PBMCs.

As processed by the authors: Researchers report that nucleated cell counts were estimated from reference gene primer amplification. The assay was immunoSEQ multiplex PCR, and TCRdb's table has in-frame clones only and misses some. V and J calls and clone size follow that table, whereas D and trimming were derived from the DNA. The sample records approximately 240,000 clones, about 80% being singletons. CDR1 is MDHEN, CDR2 SYDVKM, per germline. The CDR3 extends over 17 amino acids. Trimming took off 5 bases at V and 3 bases at J, with 22 bases between the two ends. The gene calls are TRBV28 and TRBJ1-1; D not resolved. The sequencing sample was made of peripheral blood. The sequence came from a woman of 80 years or more with active or convalescent COVID-19. The CDR3 nucleotides are TGTGCCAGCAGTCGACTCACATCCGGCCTTAGCGACACTGAAGCTTTCTTT. Translation: CASSRLTSGLSDTEAFF. Variable domain in full (rest from reference TRBV28 and TRBJ1-1): DVKVTQSSRYLVKRTGEKVFLECVQDMDHENMFWYRQDPGLGLRLIYFSYDVKMKEKGDIPEGYSVSREKKERFSLILESASTNQTSMYLCASSRLTSGLSDTEAFFGQGTRLTVV.